The clone carrying this T cell receptor beta chain has at least ten counts. Its target is unknown. The data belong to a study of regulatory T cells in long-lasting Graves disease. The study, taken as a whole, reports: Persistent Graves' patients showed less TCR diversity than newly diagnosed patients showed.

Sample time point: persistent/refractory GD, antithyroid drugs over 5 years with positive TRAb. The TCR library was prepared using RNA isolated from PBMCs. CDR3 regions were amplified by Arm-PCR using iRepertoire HTBI primers to build TCR beta libraries. TCRdb itself ran the multiplex PCR reads through MiXCR, one entry per CDR3 protein. This sample has under 350,000 distinct CDR3 sequences, with 22% found just once. Germline V gives CDR1 LGHNA, CDR2 YSLEER. V was trimmed by 0 bases and J by 5 bases, leaving 16 bases between them. This CDR3 contains 16 residues. The sample was peripheral blood mononuclear cells (PBMCs), taken when the disease was refractory, from a patient treated with antithyroid drugs. This TCR was recovered from a female donor with Graves disease. The V and J genes are TRBV4-3 and TRBJ1-2; D gene uncertain. The CDR3 DNA is TGCGCCAGCAGCCAAGATGGGAACAGCCCTGGATATGGCTACACCTTC. Its protein product is CASSQDGNSPGYGYTF.